Below, one T cell receptor beta chain is given with its context. The table came from immunoSEQ multiplex PCR; TCRdb's copy has only in-frame clones and leaves some out. Of about 100,000 clones listed, about four fifths were seen once; the top ten hold 15% to 20%. CDR1 and CDR2 from the germline V gene are SGHTA and FQGNSA. V lost 5 bases and J lost 5; bases outside the gene matches: 7. The CDR3 is made up of 15 amino acids. The sample belongs to a study of blood T cell repertoires in COVID-19. Across the whole study: T cells, B-cell-depleted T cells, or PBMCs provided the cDNA or gDNA that served as material.

Sequencing input: peripheral blood. The TCR originated in a woman at least 80 years old with active or convalescent COVID-19. The chain couples TRBV7-2 to TRBJ1-5, with 9 bases aligning to TRBD1. The CDR3 reads CASSLDRGWYQPQHF. CDR3 nucleotides: TGTGCCAGCAGCCTGGACAGGGGTTGGTATCAGCCCCAGCATTTT.